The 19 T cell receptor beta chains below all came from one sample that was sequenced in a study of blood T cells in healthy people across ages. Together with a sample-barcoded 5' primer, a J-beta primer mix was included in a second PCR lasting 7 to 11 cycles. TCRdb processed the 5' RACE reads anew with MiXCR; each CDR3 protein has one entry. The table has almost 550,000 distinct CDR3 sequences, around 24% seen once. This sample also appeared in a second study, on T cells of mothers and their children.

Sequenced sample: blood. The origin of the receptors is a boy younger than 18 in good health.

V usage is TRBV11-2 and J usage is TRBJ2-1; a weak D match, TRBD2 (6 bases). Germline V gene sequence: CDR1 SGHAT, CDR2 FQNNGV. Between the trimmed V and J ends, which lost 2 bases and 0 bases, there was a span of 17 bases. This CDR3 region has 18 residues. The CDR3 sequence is CASSLRIYGGSSYNEQFF. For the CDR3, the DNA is TGTGCCAGCAGCTTAAGAATCTATGGGGGGAGCTCCTACAATGAGCAGTTCTTC. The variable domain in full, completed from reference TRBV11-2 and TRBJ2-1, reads EAGVAQSPRYKIIEKRQSVAFWCNPISGHATLYWYQQILGQGPKLLIQFQNNGVVDDSQLPKDRFSAERLKGVDSTLKIQPAKLEDSAVYLCASSLRIYGGSSYNEQFFGPGTRLTVL.

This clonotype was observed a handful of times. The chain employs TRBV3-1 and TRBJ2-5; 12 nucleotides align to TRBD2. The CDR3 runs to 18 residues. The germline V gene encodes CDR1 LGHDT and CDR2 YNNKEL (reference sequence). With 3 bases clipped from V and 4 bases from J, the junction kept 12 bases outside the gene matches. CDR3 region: CASSQEMTSGRRGETQYF. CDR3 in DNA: TGTGCCAGCAGCCAGGAGATGACTAGCGGGAGACGAGGAGAGACCCAGTACTTC.

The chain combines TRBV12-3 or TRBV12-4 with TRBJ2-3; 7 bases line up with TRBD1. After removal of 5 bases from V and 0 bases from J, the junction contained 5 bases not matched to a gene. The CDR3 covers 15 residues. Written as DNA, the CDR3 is TGTGCCAGCAGTGTGGGACAGCGAAGCACAGATACGCAGTATTTT. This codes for CASSVGQRSTDTQYF.

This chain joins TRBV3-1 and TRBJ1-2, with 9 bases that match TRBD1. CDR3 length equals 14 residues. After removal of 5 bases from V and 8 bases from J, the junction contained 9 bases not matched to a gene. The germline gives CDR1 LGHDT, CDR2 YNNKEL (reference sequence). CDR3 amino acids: CASSYLDRGRGYTF. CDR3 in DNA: TGTGCCAGCAGCTACCTGGACAGGGGAAGAGGCTACACCTTC.

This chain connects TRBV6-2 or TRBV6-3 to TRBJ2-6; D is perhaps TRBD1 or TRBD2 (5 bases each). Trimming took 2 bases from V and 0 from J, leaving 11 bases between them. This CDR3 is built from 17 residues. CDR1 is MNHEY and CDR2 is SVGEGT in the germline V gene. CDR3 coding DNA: TGTGCCAGCAGTTACAGTCCGGGACGCTCTGGGGCCAACGTCCTGACTTTC. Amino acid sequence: CASSYSPGRSGANVLTF.

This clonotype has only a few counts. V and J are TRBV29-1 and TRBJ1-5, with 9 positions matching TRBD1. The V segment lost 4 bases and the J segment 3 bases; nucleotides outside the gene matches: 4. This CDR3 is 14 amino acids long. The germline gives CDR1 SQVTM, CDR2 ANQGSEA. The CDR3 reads CSVGGTGNNQPQHF. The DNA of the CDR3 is TGCAGCGTTGGAGGGACAGGGAACAATCAGCCCCAGCATTTT.

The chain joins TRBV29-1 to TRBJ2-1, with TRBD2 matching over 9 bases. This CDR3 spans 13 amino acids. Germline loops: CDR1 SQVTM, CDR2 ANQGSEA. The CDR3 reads CSAAGGRHNEQFF. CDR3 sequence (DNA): TGCAGTGCTGCGGGGGGGCGTCACAATGAGCAGTTCTTC.

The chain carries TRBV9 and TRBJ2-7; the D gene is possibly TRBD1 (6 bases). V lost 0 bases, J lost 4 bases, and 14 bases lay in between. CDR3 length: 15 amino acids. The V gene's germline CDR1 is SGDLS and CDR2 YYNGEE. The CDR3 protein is CASSVATGQGYEQYF. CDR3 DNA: TGTGCCAGCAGCGTAGCTACAGGGCAGGGTTACGAGCAGTACTTC.

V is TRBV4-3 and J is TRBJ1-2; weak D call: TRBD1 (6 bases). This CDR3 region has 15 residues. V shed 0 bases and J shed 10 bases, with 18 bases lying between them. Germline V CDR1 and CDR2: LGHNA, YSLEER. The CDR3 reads CASSQEGGQYGSYTF. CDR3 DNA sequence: TGCGCCAGCAGCCAAGAGGGAGGACAGTACGGGTCCTACACCTTC.

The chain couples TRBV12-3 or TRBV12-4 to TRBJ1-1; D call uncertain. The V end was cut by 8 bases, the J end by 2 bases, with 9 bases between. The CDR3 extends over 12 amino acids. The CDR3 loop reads CASGVFNTEAFF. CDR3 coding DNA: TGTGCCAGCGGGGTTTTTAACACTGAAGCTTTCTTT.

DNA of the CDR3: TGTGCCAGCAGTTACCCAACTAGCGGGCTGTCCTACGAGCAGTACTTC. Translating gives CASSYPTSGLSYEQYF. The chain has TRBV6-6 and TRBJ2-7, with 9 positions matching TRBD2. CDR1 and CDR2 (germline): MNHNY, SVGAGI (reference sequence). V shed 2 bases and J 1 base; nucleotides not matched to a gene: 6. This CDR3 has 16 residues.

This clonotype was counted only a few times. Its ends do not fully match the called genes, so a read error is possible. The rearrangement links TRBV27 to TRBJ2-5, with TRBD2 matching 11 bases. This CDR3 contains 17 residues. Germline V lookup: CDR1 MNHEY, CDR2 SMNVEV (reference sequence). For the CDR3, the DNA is TGTACCAGCAGTACCCGACTAGCGGGAAACTTAGTGGAGACCCAGCACTTC. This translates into CTSSTRLAGNLVETQHF.

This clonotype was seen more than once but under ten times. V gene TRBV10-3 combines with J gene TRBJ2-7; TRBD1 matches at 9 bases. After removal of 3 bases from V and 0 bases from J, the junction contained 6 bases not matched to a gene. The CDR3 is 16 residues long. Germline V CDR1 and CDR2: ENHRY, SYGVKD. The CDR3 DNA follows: TGTGCCATCAGTGATGGGACAGGGAGCAACTCCTACGAGCAGTACTTC. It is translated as CAISDGTGSNSYEQYF.

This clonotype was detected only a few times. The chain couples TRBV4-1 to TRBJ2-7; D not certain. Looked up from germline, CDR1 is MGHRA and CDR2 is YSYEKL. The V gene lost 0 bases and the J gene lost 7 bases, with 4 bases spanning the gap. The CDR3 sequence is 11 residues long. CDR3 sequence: CASSQDEEQYF. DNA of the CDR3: TGCGCCAGCAGCCAAGATGAAGAGCAGTACTTC.

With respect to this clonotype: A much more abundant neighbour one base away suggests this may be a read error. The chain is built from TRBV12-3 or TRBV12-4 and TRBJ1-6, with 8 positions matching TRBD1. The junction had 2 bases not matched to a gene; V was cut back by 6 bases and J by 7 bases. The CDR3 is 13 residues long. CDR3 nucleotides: TGTGCCAGCAGCAGGACAGGGAATTCACCCCTCCACTTT. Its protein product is CASSRTGNSPLHF.

CDR3 region: CASSALTRGGMSTDTQYF. CDR3 nucleotide sequence: TGTGCCAGCAGCGCACTCACTCGCGGGGGGATGAGCACAGATACGCAGTATTTT. The V gene is TRBV9, the J gene TRBJ2-3; 8 bases align to TRBD2. The CDR3 is 18 amino acids. Trimming cost V 3 bases and J 0 bases; bases outside gene matches: 12. In germline, CDR1 is SGDLS, CDR2 YYNGEE.

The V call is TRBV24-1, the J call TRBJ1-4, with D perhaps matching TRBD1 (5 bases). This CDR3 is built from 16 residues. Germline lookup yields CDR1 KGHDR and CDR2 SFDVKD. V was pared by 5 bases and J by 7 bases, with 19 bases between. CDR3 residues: CATSGYDSLTGEKLFF. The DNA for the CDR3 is TGTGCCACCAGTGGTTACGACAGCTTGACCGGTGAAAAACTGTTTTTT.

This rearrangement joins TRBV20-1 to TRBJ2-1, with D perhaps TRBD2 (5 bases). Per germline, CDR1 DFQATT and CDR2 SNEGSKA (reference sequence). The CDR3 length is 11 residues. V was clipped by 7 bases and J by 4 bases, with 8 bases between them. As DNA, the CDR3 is TGCAGTGGGCGGGTGTACAATGAGCAGTTCTTC. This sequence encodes CSGRVYNEQFF.

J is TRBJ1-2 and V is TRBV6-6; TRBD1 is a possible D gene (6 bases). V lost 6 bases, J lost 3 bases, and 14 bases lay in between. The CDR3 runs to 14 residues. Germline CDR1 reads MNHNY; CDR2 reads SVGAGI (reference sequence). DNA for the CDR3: TGTGCCAGCAGAATGGGGGGCGCCGACTATGGCTACACCTTC. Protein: CASRMGGADYGYTF.